These T cell receptor beta chains were read from a single sample in a study of OX40 agonist ivuxolimab in advanced cancers. The assay was immunoSEQ multiplex PCR, and TCRdb's table has in-frame clones only and misses some. The data show 45,000 to 65,000 clones, approximately 88% seen once. The input for sequencing was CD4+ or CD8+ T cells sorted from blood, taken in a trial of the OX40 agonist ivuxolimab. The receptors shown here come from an adult with an advanced solid tumor such as melanoma, head and neck, liver or kidney cancer. Both conserved end residues are part of each CDR3. D genes are given only for firm matches. The listing skips clone size in some rows; elsewhere it reads once, few, many or a size class.

v_call	clone_size	j_call	d_call	cdr3_nt	cdr3_aa
TRBV18	once	TRBJ1-3	.	TGTGCCAGCTCACCTCCGGGACTGATCTCTGGAAACACCATATATTTT	CASSPPGLISGNTIYF
TRBV5-5	.	TRBJ2-7	.	TGTGCCAGCAGCTTGGGTCAACGGGGCTCCTACGAGCAGTACTTC	CASSLGQRGSYEQYF
TRBV5-1	.	TRBJ1-1	.	TGCGCCAGCAGCTTGGGACAGGAAGCTTTCTTT	CASSLGQEAFF
TRBV5-1	.	TRBJ1-1	.	TGCGCCAGCAGCTTGGGACAGCATGGCACTGAAGCTTTCTTT	CASSLGQHGTEAFF
TRBV6-5	.	TRBJ1-6	.	TGTGCCACGGGACGGAGGAATTCACCCCTCCACTTT	CATGRRNSPLHF
TRBV11-2	.	TRBJ1-2	.	TGTGCCAGCAGCCCACTAGCGGGGGACTATGGCTACACCTTC	CASSPLAGDYGYTF
TRBV5-1	.	TRBJ2-5	.	TGCGCCAGCAAAGAGACCCAGTACTTC	CASKETQYF
TRBV2	.	TRBJ1-1	TRBD1	TGTGCCAGCAGCATACAGGGGGCAAGGAACACTGAAGCTTTCTTT	CASSIQGARNTEAFF
TRBV30	.	TRBJ2-5	.	TGTGCCTGGAGTGGATCGGGAGTAAGGCGGGAGACCCAGTACTTC	CAWSGSGVRRETQYF
TRBV5-5	.	TRBJ1-4	.	TGTGCCAGCAGCCCGGGAAGTGGGAGCCCTAATGAAAAACTGTTTTTT	CASSPGSGSPNEKLFF
TRBV18	few	TRBJ1-2	TRBD1	TGTGCCAGCTCACCGGGACAGGGGGCCTATGGCTACACCTTC	CASSPGQGAYGYTF
TRBV6-1	.	TRBJ1-4	.	TGTGCCAGCAGTGAAGCGCCCCCCCGGAACAAAAAACTGTTTTTT	CASSEAPPRNKKLFF
TRBV7-2	.	TRBJ2-1	TRBD2	TGTGCCAGCAGCCCACCCTCGGGGGGGTACAATGAGCAGTTCTTC	CASSPPSGGYNEQFF
TRBV18	once	TRBJ1-1	.	TGTGCCAGCCGAAGGGGGTTGAACACTGAAGCTTTCTTT	CASRRGLNTEAFF
TRBV27	.	TRBJ1-2	.	TGTGCCAGCAGTTTAACTCGACTTGGTGATGGCTACACCTTC	CASSLTRLGDGYTF
TRBV11-3	once	TRBJ2-3	.	TGTGCCAGCAGCCCAAGCAGGCAAACAGATACGCAGTATTTT	CASSPSRQTDTQYF
TRBV11-2	.	TRBJ2-2	.	TGTGCCAGCAGCAACCGGACCGGGGAGCTGTTTTTT	CASSNRTGELFF
TRBV5-4	.	TRBJ2-7	TRBD2	TGTGCCAGCAGCTTCGTGGGCGGGGGAGCCTACGAGCAGTACTTC	CASSFVGGGAYEQYF
TRBV30	.	TRBJ1-1	.	TGTGCCTGGAGTAGGTTGACCCCAAACACTGAAGCTTTCTTT	CAWSRLTPNTEAFF
TRBV11-2	few	TRBJ1-6	TRBD1	TGTGCCAGCGGAACGGGACAGATTAATTCACCCCTCCACTTT	CASGTGQINSPLHF
TRBV2	.	TRBJ1-6	TRBD1	TGTGCCAGCAGTGAAGCGGGACAGGGTAATTCACCCCTCCACTTT	CASSEAGQGNSPLHF
TRBV7-6	.	TRBJ1-6	TRBD1	TGTGCCAGCAGCTTAGCGGGGAACAGGGGGTCTTCACCCCTCCACTTT	CASSLAGNRGSSPLHF
TRBV2	.	TRBJ1-1	.	TGTGCCAGCAGTGGGGAATCGGGCACTGAAGCTTTCTTT	CASSGESGTEAFF
TRBV5-6	once	TRBJ1-6	.	TGTGCCAGCAGCTTGGCGGGTGTGGAATTAAATAATTCACCCCTCCACTTT	CASSLAGVELNNSPLHF
TRBV6-6	.	TRBJ2-1	TRBD2	TGTGCCAGCAGCCTGGGACTAGCGGGGCCTAACAATGAGCAGTTCTTC	CASSLGLAGPNNEQFF
TRBV7-7	.	TRBJ1-4	.	TGTGCCAGCAGCCGAAACAGAGTCGGTGAAAAACTGTTTTTT	CASSRNRVGEKLFF
TRBV2	.	TRBJ2-1	TRBD2	TGTGCCAGCAGTCACAGAGGACTAGCGATTACGAGCTCCTACAATGAGCAGTTCTTC	CASSHRGLAITSSYNEQFF
TRBV5-6	.	TRBJ1-2	TRBD1	TGTGCCAGCAGCTTGTTGACAGGGGTTGGCTATGGCTACACCTTC	CASSLLTGVGYGYTF
TRBV18	.	TRBJ1-3	TRBD1	TGTGCCAGCTCACAAAAGGGGGACAGTTCTGGAAACACCATATATTTT	CASSQKGDSSGNTIYF
TRBV5-1	.	TRBJ1-6	TRBD1	TGCGCCAGCAGCCTTGGGACAGGCACTTCACCCCTCCACTTT	CASSLGTGTSPLHF
TRBV25-1	few	TRBJ1-6	.	TGTGCCAGCAGTTACCGGTCCTATAATTCACCCCTCCACTTT	CASSYRSYNSPLHF
TRBV6-5	.	TRBJ2-7	TRBD2	TGTGCCAGCAGTGAAAGTAGCGGGAGGGCAGATCGGTACTTC	CASSESSGRADRYF
TRBV6-6	.	TRBJ2-5	TRBD1	TGTGCCAGCAGAGGGGGGACAGGGGGGAAAGAGACCCAGTACTTC	CASRGGTGGKETQYF
TRBV7-2	.	TRBJ1-2	TRBD1	TGTGCCAGCAGTCCGGGACAGGGAGGATTGGATGGCTACACCTTC	CASSPGQGGLDGYTF
TRBV6-1	once	TRBJ2-1	.	TGTGCCAGCAGCCTTTCCAGTCCCAATGAGCAGTTCTTC	CASSLSSPNEQFF
TRBV7-8	.	TRBJ1-6	TRBD1	TGTGCCAGCAGCCTACAGGGGTCCCAAAATTCACCCCTCCACTTT	CASSLQGSQNSPLHF
TRBV7-6	once	TRBJ2-1	TRBD2	TGTGCCAGCAGCTTACGTGGGACTAGTAACTACAATGAGCAGTTCTTC	CASSLRGTSNYNEQFF
TRBV5-6	once	TRBJ2-2	TRBD2	TGTGCCAGCAGGAGGGCGGGAGCTCAGAGGGCCGGGGAGCTGTTTTTT	CASRRAGAQRAGELFF
TRBV2	.	TRBJ2-7	TRBD1	TGTGCCAGCAGGAGGGGACAGAACTCCTACGAGCAGTACTTC	CASRRGQNSYEQYF
TRBV9	.	TRBJ1-3	.	TGTGCCAGCAGCGTAGATCCTCGCCCCGGCTCTGGAAACACCATATATTTT	CASSVDPRPGSGNTIYF
TRBV6-1	many	TRBJ2-1	TRBD2	TGTGCCAGCAGGGGCCTAGCGGGGGGAGGGGATGAGCAGTTCTTC	CASRGLAGGGDEQFF
TRBV7-2	few	TRBJ1-2	.	TGTGCCAGCAGCCGATACAAGGATGGCTACACCTTC	CASSRYKDGYTF
TRBV5-4	few	TRBJ2-7	.	TGTGCCAGCAGCTCAATTGGCCTCTCCTACGAGCAGTACTTC	CASSSIGLSYEQYF
TRBV6-1	.	TRBJ2-7	.	TGTGCCAGCAGTGGATCGGACAGTATCGGCGAGCAGTACTTC	CASSGSDSIGEQYF
TRBV2	once	TRBJ2-2	.	TGTGCCGGACGCCTGGGGCAGGGTCTCGGGGAGCTGTTTTTT	CAGRLGQGLGELFF